The 9 T cell receptor beta chains presented below share a single source sample, sequenced in a study of CD4 T cells in relation to SARS-CoV-2 and coronaviruses. These TCRs' antigens remain unknown. CD4+ T cells from unexposed donors were obtained before the COVID-19 pandemic (2011-2018). After more than eight days of culture, CD4+ T cells were isolated. Generated by immunoSEQ multiplex PCR, the TCRdb table keeps only in-frame clones and is missing some. This table holds approximately 25,000 clones, 73% found once. Sequences were obtained from CD4+ T cells from PBMCs, cultured in vitro. The receptors here all came from a human donor in good health.

This clone occurred a few times. The chain has TRBV5-5 and TRBJ1-5; the D gene is possibly TRBD1 (5 bases). This CDR3 contains 18 residues. Trimming removed 0 bases at V and 3 bases at J, with 19 bases between. Germline CDR1 is SGHKS and CDR2 is YYEKEE (reference sequence). In DNA form, the CDR3 reads TGTGCCAGCAGCTTGGAGCTTCCCGTCCTGGGACCCAATCAGCCCCAGCATTTT. Its protein is CASSLELPVLGPNQPQHF.

J is TRBJ1-5 and V is TRBV27; D is ambiguous. With 6 bases removed from V and 3 bases from J, the gap between germline ends came to 6 bases. Germline assignment: CDR1 MNHEY and CDR2 SMNVEV (reference sequence). This CDR3 is built from 12 residues. The CDR3 region has the DNA TGTGCCAGCAGCTTTTACAATCAGCCCCAGCATTTT. Translation: CASSFYNQPQHF.

The chain has TRBV5-1 and TRBJ1-4; maybe TRBD1 (6 bases). The CDR3 covers 14 residues. V lost 0 bases, J lost 8 bases, and 11 bases lay in between. In germline, CDR1 is SGHRS, CDR2 YFSETQ. The CDR3 protein is CASSLGGGREKLFF. The CDR3 DNA follows: TGCGCCAGCAGCTTGGGAGGGGGTCGAGAAAAACTGTTTTTT.

V and J are TRBV18 and TRBJ1-5; D ambiguous. This CDR3 region has 13 residues. The V and J ends lost 3 bases and 4 bases respectively, with 7 bases between them. CDR1 and CDR2 from the germline V gene are KGHSH and LQKENI. The CDR3: CASSPQENQPQHF. The CDR3 DNA is TGTGCCAGCTCACCTCAGGAAAATCAGCCCCAGCATTTT.

The chain carries TRBV19 and TRBJ2-1, with 9 bases aligning to TRBD2. Germline CDR1 reads LNHDA; CDR2 reads SQIVND (reference sequence). V shed 7 bases, J shed 5 bases, and the junction held 12 bases outside the gene matches. This CDR3 region has 16 residues. In DNA, the CDR3 is TGTGCCAGTACCACTGGGGTTAGCGGGGGAAACAATGAGCAGTTCTTC. It yields the protein CASTTGVSGGNNEQFF. Together with reference TRBV19 and TRBJ2-1, the CDR3 gives the full variable domain: DGGITQSPKYLFRKEGQNVTLSCEQNLNHDAMYWYRQDPGQGLRLIYYSQIVNDFQKGDIAEGYSVSREKKESFPLTVTSAQKNPTAFYLCASTTGVSGGNNEQFFGPGTRLTVL.

The V and J genes are TRBV2 and TRBJ2-7, with D unresolved. Trimming left V 6 bases short and J 0 bases short, with 15 bases between. Germline V gives CDR1 SNHLY, CDR2 FYNNEI. The CDR3 contains 15 residues. The CDR3 sequence: CASRALSESSYEQYF. CDR3 nucleotide sequence: TGTGCCAGCAGGGCCCTGTCAGAGAGCTCCTACGAGCAGTACTTC. The variable domain in full, completed from reference TRBV2 and TRBJ2-7, reads EPEVTQTPSHQVTQMGQEVILRCVPISNHLYFYWYRQILGQKVEFLVSFYNNEISEKSEIFDDQFSVERPDGSNFTLKIRSTKLEDSAMYFCASRALSESSYEQYFGPGTRLTVT.

The V gene is TRBV18, the J gene TRBJ1-4, with 8 bases fitting TRBD1. There are 17 residues in the CDR3. Germline V gene lookup returns CDR1 KGHSH and CDR2 LQKENI. V lost 3 bases to trimming and J lost 7 bases; unmatched junction nucleotides: 13. The CDR3 DNA is TGTGCCAGCTCACCGGGACAGGTGGACGCCAGCGGTGAAAAACTGTTTTTT. Its protein product is CASSPGQVDASGEKLFF.

The rearrangement uses TRBV19 and TRBJ1-4; the match to TRBD1 covers 8 bases. The V segment lost 8 bases and the J segment 8 bases; nucleotides outside the gene matches: 7. Germline CDR1 and CDR2: LNHDA and SQIVND (reference sequence). The CDR3 totals 13 residues. CDR3 amino acids: CASSQGAGEKLFF. In DNA form, the CDR3 reads TGTGCCAGTTCTCAGGGGGCGGGGGAAAAACTGTTTTTT.

The chain links TRBV5-1 to TRBJ2-7, with D possibly matching TRBD2 (5 bases). The ends were cut back, 2 bases at V and 3 bases at J, with 15 bases in the middle. The CDR3 totals 15 residues. CDR1 and CDR2 (germline): SGHRS, YFSETQ. CDR3: CASSFSSGLDYEQYF. The CDR3 DNA follows: TGCGCCAGCAGCTTTTCGAGCGGTCTAGACTACGAGCAGTACTTC.